This is a list of T cell receptor beta chains from one sample in a study of CD8 T cell repertoires and HIV-1 epitope variants. These receptors have no known antigen. TCRdb's copy holds only in-frame clones and misses some; the assay was immunoSEQ multiplex PCR. The sample has about 5,200 clones, around 60% seen once; the top ten hold around two fifths. Sequenced input: cultured CD8+ T cells derived from PBMCs. These receptor sequences come from a male donor with HIV. Each CDR3 is given with its conserved first and last residue. The order of the fields is J gene, V gene, clone size, D gene, CDR3 DNA, CDR3 protein. D genes are given only for firm matches. A clone size is listed for some rows: how often the clone was seen (once, few, many), or a class if it is expanded.

TRBJ2-7 | TRBV27 | NA | TRBD1 | TGTGCCAGCAGTCCGGGACAGGTGCTACACGAGCAGTACTTC | CASSPGQVLHEQYF
TRBJ2-5 | TRBV29-1 | few | NA | TGCAGCGTTGAAGCCCCTGGGGTAGAGACCCAGTACTTC | CSVEAPGVETQYF
TRBJ2-2 | TRBV6-4 | medium-sized | NA | TGTGCCAGCAGTGACAGGAACACCGGGGAGCTGTTTTTT | CASSDRNTGELFF
TRBJ2-7 | TRBV27 | NA | NA | TGTGCCAGCAGCCTGTCGGTTGGGTCCTCCTACGAGCAGTACTTC | CASSLSVGSSYEQYF
TRBJ2-1 | TRBV2 | NA | TRBD2 | TGTGCCAGCAGTGAAGTCAGCGGGAGGTACAATGAGCAGTTCTTC | CASSEVSGRYNEQFF
TRBJ1-1 | TRBV11-3 | few | NA | TGTGCCAGCAGCTTAGAGGTGAACACTGAAGCTTTCTTT | CASSLEVNTEAFF
TRBJ2-7 | TRBV19 | NA | TRBD1 | TGTGCCACCCGGACAGGGGGCGGAGAGCAGTACTTC | CATRTGGGEQYF
TRBJ2-1 | TRBV6-6 | NA | TRBD1 | TGTGCCAGCAGTTACCGACAGGGCGAATACAATGAGCAGTTCTTC | CASSYRQGEYNEQFF
TRBJ2-3 | TRBV11-2 | NA | TRBD2 | TGTGCCAGCAGCTTCACGGGAGGTTACACAGATACGCAGTATTTT | CASSFTGGYTDTQYF
TRBJ2-7 | TRBV30 | NA | NA | TGTGCCGTGGAGGGTAGTACCTACGAGCAGTACTTC | CAVEGSTYEQYF
TRBJ2-1 | TRBV5-1 | NA | TRBD2 | TGCGCCAGCAGCCCTGAGACTAGCGGGGGCTATGAGCAGTTCTTC | CASSPETSGGYEQFF
TRBJ2-1 | TRBV5-6 | NA | NA | TGTGCCAGCAGCTTGGGGCAGCACAATGAGCAGTTCTTC | CASSLGQHNEQFF
TRBJ2-2 | TRBV2 | NA | NA | TGTGCCAGCAGTTGGACGGGCACCGGGGAGCTGTTTTTT | CASSWTGTGELFF
TRBJ2-7 | TRBV7-9 | few | TRBD1 | TGTGCCAGCAGCTTTTTGGGACCAGGGGGTGGCGAGCAGTACTTC | CASSFLGPGGGEQYF
TRBJ2-6 | TRBV6-5 | NA | NA | TGTGCCAGCAGTTACTCCTTCTCTGGGGCCAACGTCCTGACTTTC | CASSYSFSGANVLTF
TRBJ2-7 | TRBV4-2 | NA | NA | TGTGCCAGCAGCCAGATCCACCGTTACGAGCAGTACTTC | CASSQIHRYEQYF
TRBJ2-7 | TRBV11-2 | NA | NA | TGTGCCAGCAGCTTGTCTCGTACCTACGAGCAGTACTTC | CASSLSRTYEQYF
TRBJ2-7 | TRBV28 | NA | NA | TGTGCCAGCAGTACTCACCCGGGACAGGGGGGACTAGCGGCCTTCTCCTACGAGCAGTACTTC | CASSTHPGQGGLAAFSYEQYF
TRBJ2-7 | TRBV2 | NA | NA | TGTGCCAGACAAAACAGGCCTAGCTCCTACGAGCAGTACTTC | CARQNRPSSYEQYF
TRBJ1-4 | TRBV6-5 | NA | NA | TGTGCCAGCCGTCACAGGGCCCCGTATGAAAAACTGTTTTTT | CASRHRAPYEKLFF
TRBJ2-2 | TRBV7-7 | NA | TRBD2 | TGTGCCAGCAGCTCTTTTCCGGGGGGGAACACCGGGGAGCTGTTTTTT | CASSSFPGGNTGELFF
TRBJ1-1 | TRBV9 | NA | NA | TGTGCCAGCAGCGTAGAAGGACAATTAATTGAAGCTTTCTTT | CASSVEGQLIEAFF
TRBJ1-4 | TRBV19 | NA | TRBD1 | TGTGCCAGTAATCCGACAGGGTCATCCGGTGAAAAACTGTTTTTT | CASNPTGSSGEKLFF
TRBJ1-4 | TRBV7-2 | NA | NA | TGTGCCAGCAGCGGAGCGGGGGCTCGAGAAAAACTGTTTTTT | CASSGAGAREKLFF
TRBJ1-1 | TRBV28 | NA | NA | TGTGCCAGCAGTTTTCCTTACGAGGGTGGGAACACTGAAGCTTTCTTT | CASSFPYEGGNTEAFF
TRBJ2-3 | TRBV4-1 | few | NA | TGCGCCAGCAGCCAAGCTACAGGGTTAGATACGCAGTATTTT | CASSQATGLDTQYF
TRBJ2-4 | TRBV6-1 | once | NA | TGTGCCAGCAGTGAATATACGTGGGGGGGCGACCAAAACATTCAGTACTTC | CASSEYTWGGDQNIQYF
TRBJ2-5 | TRBV9 | NA | NA | TGTGCCAGCAGCGCACGCCCTGGAGTTTCCCCCGGAGAGACCCAGTACTTC | CASSARPGVSPGETQYF
TRBJ1-5 | TRBV28 | NA | NA | TGTGCCAGCAGTCCAAGGGACTTCGATCAGCCCCAGCATTTT | CASSPRDFDQPQHF
TRBJ1-1 | TRBV27 | few | NA | TGTGCCAGCAGTTTATACAGGAACACTGAAGCTTTCTTT | CASSLYRNTEAFF
TRBJ1-1 | TRBV7-8 | NA | NA | TGTGCCAGCAGCTTACCGGACACGAACACTGAAGCTTTCTTT | CASSLPDTNTEAFF
TRBJ2-6 | TRBV14 | NA | NA | TGTGCCAGCAGCCAGTCCGGGGGGCTTGGGGCCAACGTCCTGACTTTC | CASSQSGGLGANVLTF
TRBJ2-2 | TRBV5-6 | NA | NA | TGTGCCAGCAGCTCTGGGCAGGGGATCTTTCCCGGGGAGCTGTTTTTT | CASSSGQGIFPGELFF
TRBJ1-4 | TRBV15 | once | NA | TGTGCCACCAGCAGGTATACGAGGACAACGGGCGAAAAACTGTTTTTT | CATSRYTRTTGEKLFF
TRBJ2-1 | TRBV9 | NA | TRBD2 | TGTGCCAGCAGCGTAGGTAGCGGGGGGGCGAAAGAGCAGTTCTTC | CASSVGSGGAKEQFF
TRBJ1-6 | TRBV7-9 | NA | TRBD1 | TGTGCCAGCAGCCCCGGTAGGGACAGGGTCTCACCCCTCCACTTT | CASSPGRDRVSPLHF
TRBJ2-7 | TRBV10-3 | NA | NA | TGTGCCATCAGTGAGTCTCTTTTGGCAGACGAGCAGTACTTC | CAISESLLADEQYF
TRBJ2-7 | TRBV2 | NA | TRBD2 | TGTGCCAGCCAGCACGGAGCGGGGCTTGGGGAGCAGTACTTC | CASQHGAGLGEQYF
TRBJ2-7 | TRBV29-1 | NA | NA | TGCAGCGTTGAAGTCCCAGGCCAGACCTACGAGCAGTACTTC | CSVEVPGQTYEQYF
TRBJ2-1 | TRBV2 | NA | TRBD1 | TGTGCCAGCAGTGAACCCAAGGACAGGGTGGTTGGGAATGAGCAGTTCTTC | CASSEPKDRVVGNEQFF
TRBJ2-6 | TRBV19 | few | NA | TGTGCCAGTAGAAGGGGCTCTGGGGCCAACGTCCTGACTTTC | CASRRGSGANVLTF
TRBJ1-4 | TRBV28 | NA | NA | TGTGCCAGCAGTTTGCGGGGGGCGCCGGGTGAAAAACTGTTTTTT | CASSLRGAPGEKLFF
TRBJ1-3 | TRBV10-2 | NA | TRBD1 | TGCGCCAGCAGTGAGGGGGGGACAGTTGGAAACACCATATATTTT | CASSEGGTVGNTIYF
TRBJ2-1 | TRBV7-8 | NA | TRBD2 | TGTGCCAGCAGGTTGAGCGGGAGCCTCTACAATGAGCAGTTCTTC | CASRLSGSLYNEQFF
TRBJ2-1 | TRBV5-1 | NA | NA | TGCGCCAGCAGCTTGTACCGGGGGACCCCGAGCTCCTACAATGAGCAGTTCTTC | CASSLYRGTPSSYNEQFF
TRBJ1-5 | TRBV5-5 | once | NA | TGTGCCAGCAGCTTAACAGAAACTAGCAATCAGCCCCAGCATTTT | CASSLTETSNQPQHF
TRBJ2-3 | TRBV19 | NA | NA | TGTGCCAGTAGTACACAGGTCGGAGATACGCAGTATTTT | CASSTQVGDTQYF
TRBJ2-3 | TRBV4-1 | NA | NA | TGCGCCAGCAATCTTGGGCCAGGGGCGAGCACAGATACGCAGTATTTT | CASNLGPGASTDTQYF
TRBJ1-5 | TRBV11-2 | NA | NA | TGTGCCAGCAGCTTAGGACAAAATCAGCCCCAGCATTTT | CASSLGQNQPQHF
TRBJ2-3 | TRBV28 | medium-sized | NA | TGTGCCAGCAGACGCGGGACTTACTACACAGATACGCAGTATTTT | CASRRGTYYTDTQYF
TRBJ1-1 | TRBV5-6 | NA | NA | TGTGCCAGCAGCTGGGCTTTGAACACTGAAGCTTTCTTT | CASSWALNTEAFF
TRBJ2-7 | TRBV27 | once | TRBD1 | TGTGCCAGCAGTCTCCTCGCGGACAGGGTATACGAGCAGTACTTC | CASSLLADRVYEQYF
TRBJ1-1 | TRBV21-1 | NA | NA | TGTGCCAGCAGTAGAGGCACTGAAGCTTTCTTT | CASSRGTEAFF
TRBJ1-1 | TRBV19 | NA | NA | TGTGCCAGTAGTTCCTCCGGGAGGCAAGCTTTCTTT | CASSSSGRQAFF
TRBJ1-4 | TRBV28 | NA | TRBD1 | TGTGCCAGCAGTTCAAACCATGACAGGGGGGGGGAAAAACTGTTTTTT | CASSSNHDRGGEKLFF
TRBJ1-5 | TRBV28 | NA | NA | TGTGCCAGCAGTCGGCAGGGGAATCAGCCCCAGCATTTT | CASSRQGNQPQHF
TRBJ2-2 | TRBV5-6 | NA | TRBD1 | TGTGCCAGCAGCAGTCGACAGGGGAACACCGGGGAGCTGTTTTTT | CASSSRQGNTGELFF
TRBJ2-7 | TRBV5-8 | NA | TRBD2 | TGTGCCAGCAGCTTGCTGTACTATGAGCGGGGGGTATACGAGCAGTACTTC | CASSLLYYERGVYEQYF
TRBJ2-1 | TRBV29-1 | NA | TRBD2 | TGCAGCGCTAACGGACTAGCGGGTTTGAGCTCCTACAATGAGCAGTTCTTC | CSANGLAGLSSYNEQFF